One sample yielded the 19 T cell receptor beta chains listed below, sequenced in a study of blood T cell repertoires in COVID-19. Assay used: immunoSEQ multiplex PCR; TCRdb lists only in-frame clones, some missing. This sample has some 100,000 clones, with 75% to 90% found just once. Sequenced input: peripheral blood. These receptors were obtained from a human donor in a cohort sampled during active COVID-19.

The chain has TRBV5-1 and TRBJ2-7; TRBD2 might be the D (6 bases). CDR1 and CDR2 from the germline V gene are SGHRS and YFSETQ. Trimming stripped 1 base from V and 3 bases from J, with 11 bases between. The CDR3 consists of 14 residues. In DNA form, the CDR3 reads TGCGCCAGCAGCTTGTGGGACGGGGGCTACGAGCAGTACTTC. It encodes CASSLWDGGYEQYF.

A single count supports this clone. This sequence joins TRBV21-1 and TRBJ1-5; the D call TRBD1 from the table was never checked on the DNA. TRBV21-1 is listed as a pseudogene. This CDR3 has 14 residues. This chain's CDR3 is CASSKGPWNQPQHF. For the CDR3, the DNA is TGTGCCAGCAGCAAAGGGCCTTGGAATCAGCCCCAGCATTTT.

The chain combines TRBV24-1 with TRBJ2-7, with TRBD1 matching over 7 bases. With 3 bases clipped from V and 6 bases from J, the junction kept 4 bases outside the gene matches. The CDR3 sequence is 13 residues long. CDR1 is KGHDR and CDR2 is SFDVKD in the germline V gene. The CDR3 here is CATSDMTGTEQYF. CDR3 in DNA: TGTGCCACCAGTGATATGACAGGGACCGAGCAGTACTTC.

The chain links TRBV28 to TRBJ1-3; 7 bases map to TRBD1. Germline lookup yields CDR1 MDHEN and CDR2 SYDVKM. CDR3 size: 14 residues. V lost 2 bases and J lost 3; bases outside the gene matches: 1. In DNA, the CDR3 is TGTGCCAGCAGTTTACCAGGGGGTGGAAACACCATATATTTT. Translation: CASSLPGGGNTIYF.

The V call is TRBV5-1, the J call TRBJ2-1; 8 nucleotides agree with TRBD1. The CDR3 spans 16 residues. Per the germline V gene, CDR1 is SGHRS and CDR2 is YFSETQ. V dropped 2 bases and J dropped 0; count of bases not matched to a gene: 4. The CDR3 DNA follows: TGCGCCAGCAGCTTTCAGGGGGCAAGCTCCTACAATGAGCAGTTCTTC. Translation: CASSFQGASSYNEQFF.

This chain uses TRBV18 with TRBJ2-2; possible D gene TRBD1, 6 bases. V was cut by 4 bases and J by 6 bases, with 9 bases left in between. The germline CDR1 and CDR2 sequences are KGHSH and LQKENI. The CDR3 is made up of 13 amino acids. Here the CDR3 reads CASSLQGSGELFF. In DNA form, the CDR3 reads TGTGCCAGCTCACTCCAGGGGTCCGGGGAGCTGTTTTTT.

This clone was observed a single time. The chain carries TRBV27 and TRBJ2-7, with D possibly being TRBD2 (6 bases). CDR3 length equals 14 residues. Per the germline V gene, CDR1 is MNHEY and CDR2 is SMNVEV (reference sequence). Deletions cut 3 bases from V and 3 bases from J, with 12 bases between. The DNA of the CDR3 is TGTGCCAGCAGTTTTGGGGTAGCGGACTACGAGCAGTACTTC. Protein sequence: CASSFGVADYEQYF.

This chain uses TRBV6-5 with TRBJ1-6, with 8 bases fitting TRBD1. The CDR3 is 15 amino acids. The V gene end was trimmed by 6 bases and the J gene end by 9 bases; junction bases not matched to a gene: 10. Germline V lookup: CDR1 MNHEY, CDR2 SVGAGI. As DNA, the CDR3 is TGTGCCAGCAGCCGACGGGGCAGGGGGCGTTCACCCCTCCACTTT. Residues: CASSRRGRGRSPLHF.

This chain uses TRBV5-6 with TRBJ2-7; the match to TRBD1 covers 10 bases. V gave up 2 bases and J gave up 4 bases; unmatched junction bases: 6. Germline assignment: CDR1 SGHDT and CDR2 YYEEEE. The CDR3 has 15 amino acids. CDR3 in DNA: TGTGCCAGCAGCTTCCGGGACAGGGGACCTTACGAGCAGTACTTC. As protein: CASSFRDRGPYEQYF. The full variable domain, its missing parts supplied by reference TRBV5-6 and TRBJ2-7, is DAGVTQSPTHLIKTRGQQVTLRCSPKSGHDTVSWYQQALGQGPQFIFQYYEEEERQRGNFPDRFSGHQFPNYSSELNVNALLLGDSALYLCASSFRDRGPYEQYFGPGTRLTVT.

A single count supports this clone. CDR3 amino acids: CASSRGIFSGNTIYF. CDR3 nucleotide sequence: TGTGCCAGCAGCCGAGGGATCTTCTCTGGAAACACCATATATTTT. This rearrangement joins TRBV3-1 (or the pseudogene TRBV3-2) to TRBJ1-3; the D is unclear. The germline V gene has CDR1 LGHDT and CDR2 YNNKEL (reference sequence). Trimming took off 4 bases at V and 0 bases at J, with 10 bases between the two ends. This CDR3 is 15 amino acids long.

The chain uses TRBV4-2 and TRBJ1-2; the match to TRBD1 covers 8 bases. The germline gives CDR1 LGHNA, CDR2 YNFKEQ. The V segment lost 0 bases and the J segment 6 bases; nucleotides outside the gene matches: 3. This CDR3 region has 14 residues. This CDR3 reads CASSQEVQGDGYTF. The CDR3 region has the DNA TGTGCCAGCAGCCAAGAGGTACAGGGGGATGGCTACACCTTC.

This chain connects TRBV5-5 to TRBJ1-2; 7 bases agree with TRBD1. The CDR3 is 18 amino acids. Trimming cost V 0 bases and J 4 bases; bases outside gene matches: 15. CDR1 and CDR2 (germline): SGHKS, YYEKEE (reference sequence). As DNA, the CDR3 is TGTGCCAGCAGCTTGGATAGATTGGGTTCCGGGACAGCCTATGGCTACACCTTC. Translating gives CASSLDRLGSGTAYGYTF.

The chain is built from TRBV27 and TRBJ1-2; D may be TRBD1 (5 bases). This CDR3 region has 15 residues. V was pared by 4 bases and J by 0 bases, with 12 bases between. Per germline, CDR1 MNHEY and CDR2 SMNVEV (reference sequence). CDR3 region: CASSSSRTTNYGYTF. CDR3 nucleotides: TGTGCCAGCAGTTCCTCCCGGACAACTAACTATGGCTACACCTTC.

The rearrangement links TRBV6-5 to TRBJ2-3; TRBD1 might be the D (6 bases). Looked up from germline, CDR1 is MNHEY and CDR2 is SVGAGI. The CDR3 has 15 residues. Trimming removed 5 bases from V and 2 bases from J, with 14 bases in between. CDR3 nucleotide sequence: TGTGCCAGCAGTCAACGAAACAGGGCCACAGATACGCAGTATTTT. Residues: CASSQRNRATDTQYF.

V gene TRBV7-2 combines with J gene TRBJ2-6; D is undetermined. Trimming shortened V by 5 bases and J by 4 bases, and 12 bases separated the two germline ends. Germline-derived CDR1 and CDR2 are SGHTA and FQGNSA. There are 15 residues in the CDR3. CDR3 DNA sequence: TGTGCCAGCAGCCTCAGGTCCTCCGGGGCCAACGTCCTGACTTTC. Translated: CASSLRSSGANVLTF. Combining the CDR3 with reference TRBV7-2 and TRBJ2-6 gives the whole variable domain GAGVSQSPSNKVTEKGKDVELRCDPISGHTALYWYRQSLGQGLEFLIYFQGNSAPDKSGLPSDRFSAERTGGSVSTLTIQRTQQEDSAVYLCASSLRSSGANVLTFGAGSRLTVL.

This chain connects TRBV4-1 to TRBJ2-5; maybe TRBD2 (6 bases). The germline V gene has CDR1 MGHRA and CDR2 YSYEKL. V was pared by 1 base and J by 7 bases, with 16 bases between. The CDR3 consists of 15 residues. CDR3 DNA sequence: TGCGCCAGCAGCCAAGGTGGTAGCGGCGGCGGGACCCAGTACTTC. Translation gives CASSQGGSGGGTQYF.

This clone is a singleton in its sample. CDR3 nucleotides: TGTGCCAGCTCACCCCGGGGGGTACTAAATGAAAAACTGTTTTTT. Protein sequence: CASSPRGVLNEKLFF. The rearrangement links TRBV18 to TRBJ1-4; perhaps TRBD1 as D (5 bases). CDR3 size: 15 residues. Germline V CDR1 and CDR2: KGHSH, LQKENI. V was pared by 3 bases and J by 5 bases, with 13 bases between.

The chain uses TRBV2 and TRBJ1-6; 7 bases fit TRBD1. Germline trimming cut 3 bases from V and 7 bases from J; bases unmatched to any gene: 3. CDR1 and CDR2 (germline): SNHLY, FYNNEI. The CDR3 has 14 amino acids. In nucleotides, the CDR3 is TGTGCCAGCAGTGATAGACAGGGAAATTCACCCCTCCACTTT. Translation gives CASSDRQGNSPLHF.

This clone was counted at least ten times. The V call is TRBV20-1, the J call TRBJ1-2, with TRBD1 matching 7 bases. The CDR3 contains 11 residues. From germline, CDR1 is DFQATT and CDR2 SNEGSKA (reference sequence). V dropped 8 bases and J dropped 6; count of bases not matched to a gene: 6. The CDR3 nucleotides read TGCAGTATGACTCAGGGGGATGGCTACACCTTC. Protein sequence: CSMTQGDGYTF.